This TCR beta chain appears in the sequencing data of a study of CD8+ T cells in alopecia areata (dated by TCRdb to the late 2010s). Background on the whole study: Treated patients were enrolled in an open-label pilot trial of oral tofacitinib at 5 to 10 mg twice daily for moderate-to-severe alopecia areata. RNA came from the PAXgene miRNA kit for fixed scalp, the miRNeasy kit for PBMCs, and the RNeasy kit for mouse skin. High-throughput TCRbeta sequencing was used to examine T cell clonal expansion in alopecia areata in both the C3H/HeJ mouse model and human patients. Clonality in the scalp was compared among normal scalp (n=4), patchy alopecia areata scalp (n=8), and alopecia totalis/universalis scalp (n=8). Tofacitinib-treated patients had biopsies at baseline and at 4 and 24 weeks of treatment, with a later scalp biopsy in several patients. Tofacitinib was administered for 6 to 18 months, and 6 months of follow-up off drug were then conducted to assess delayed response and recurrence. TCRbeta CDR3 regions were amplified by immunoSEQ multiplex PCR using 35 Vbeta forward and 13 Jbeta reverse primers. Human TCRbeta sequencing covered scalp tissue and sorted CD4+ and CD8+ peripheral blood T cells from patchy and totalis/universalis alopecia areata patients and healthy controls. Results the study describes overall, beyond this receptor: Higher clonality and more expanded CD8+ clones were observed in lesional scalp than in normal scalp, particularly in alopecia totalis/universalis, a finding suggestive of antigenic drive. TCR sequences shared between patients were less clear than in mice, possibly partly because of HLA diversity in the patient population. Scalp TCR repertoire analysis is complicated because resident alphabeta T cells in normal human skin are also sequenced, whereas mouse skin is dominated by gammadelta T cells.

V sheds 1 base and J sheds 5 bases, leaving 9 bases between their ends. CDR1 and CDR2 are read off the germline V gene as SGHRS and YFSETQ. From its cysteine to its phenylalanine, the CDR3 spans 13 amino acids. The only DNA kept is the CDR3, 39 bases in frame from the first base. Comments on this clone: Its binding antigen is unknown. The record has no base qualities; no much larger clone is one base away.

The time point label, as the study defines it: baseline before oral tofacitinib. Lesional scalp punch biopsies and peripheral blood were collected from alopecia areata patients. After PBMCs were isolated by density centrifugation and stained for CD3, CD4 and CD8, a FACSAria was used to sort CD4+ and CD8+ T cells. The library was prepared using the immunoSEQ multiplex PCR assay. For TCR sequencing, RNA was extracted from every sample and reverse transcribed into cDNA to serve as template. First-strand cDNA was synthesized with SuperScript III using a 2:1 mix of oligo-dT and random hexamers. Amplification bias was assessed with a synthetic immune receptor repertoire, and residual bias was removed computationally. The authors' pipeline ran thus. After raw reads were preprocessed to remove errors, the CDR3 was defined following IMGT conventions as running from the conserved cysteine to phenylalanine. Clonality was computed as 1 minus the Shannon entropy, with the entropy normalized by log2 of the number of productive unique TCRs. Whether scalp clones were CD4 or CD8 was inferred by matching scalp TCRbeta sequences against CD4 and CD8 repertoires sorted from blood. The immuneACCESS repertoire file appears here via TCRdb, limited to in-frame rearrangements. These files lack a portion of the clones; in checked studies, under half of the deficit traces to unresolved V genes, and the cause of the others is not known. V, J and clone size were drawn from that table, and D and trimming were deduced from the DNA. This sample has some 51,000 clones in its table, and about 96% of those were observed once. Jointly, the top ten make up around 24% of the sample.

Sequencing was performed on CD8+ T cells sorted from blood, taken at week 0. The receptor's source is a human donor with alopecia areata. The V gene is TRBV5-1 and the J gene is TRBJ1-1, with the D gene not confidently named. The base sequence is TGCGCCAGCAGCTTGACGGGATCAACTGAAGCTTTCTTT. Translation gives CASSLTGSTEAFF.